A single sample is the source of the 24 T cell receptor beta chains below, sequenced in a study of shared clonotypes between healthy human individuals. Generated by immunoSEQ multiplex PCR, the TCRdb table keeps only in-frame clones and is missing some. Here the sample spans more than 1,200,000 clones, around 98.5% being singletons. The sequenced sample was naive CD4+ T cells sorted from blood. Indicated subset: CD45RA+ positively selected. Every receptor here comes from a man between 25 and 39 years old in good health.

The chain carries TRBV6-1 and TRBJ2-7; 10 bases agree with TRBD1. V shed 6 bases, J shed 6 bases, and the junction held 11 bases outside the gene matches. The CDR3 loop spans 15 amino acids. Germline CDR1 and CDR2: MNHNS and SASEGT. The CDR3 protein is CASRRGGTGDFEQYF. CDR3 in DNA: TGTGCCAGCAGGAGGGGGGGGACAGGGGACTTCGAGCAGTACTTC.

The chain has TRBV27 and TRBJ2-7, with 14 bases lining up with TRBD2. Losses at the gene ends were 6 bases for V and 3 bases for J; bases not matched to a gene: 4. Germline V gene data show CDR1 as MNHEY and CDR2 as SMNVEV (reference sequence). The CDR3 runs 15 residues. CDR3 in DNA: TGTGCCAGCAGGGAGACTAGCGGGAGGGTCTACGAGCAGTACTTC. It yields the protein CASRETSGRVYEQYF.

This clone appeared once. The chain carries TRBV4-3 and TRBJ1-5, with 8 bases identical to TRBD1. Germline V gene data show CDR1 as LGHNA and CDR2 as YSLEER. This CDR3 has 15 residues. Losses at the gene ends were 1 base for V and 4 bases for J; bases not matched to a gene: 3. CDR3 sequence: CASSQARQGNQPQHF. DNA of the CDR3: TGCGCCAGCAGCCAAGCCCGACAGGGGAATCAGCCCCAGCATTTT.

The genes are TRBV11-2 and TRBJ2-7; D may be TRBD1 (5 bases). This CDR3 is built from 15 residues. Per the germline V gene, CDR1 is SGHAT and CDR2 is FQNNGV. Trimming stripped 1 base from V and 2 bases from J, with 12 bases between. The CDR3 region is CASSLASGSPYEQYF. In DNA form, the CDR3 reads TGTGCCAGCAGCTTAGCGTCAGGGTCCCCCTACGAGCAGTACTTC.

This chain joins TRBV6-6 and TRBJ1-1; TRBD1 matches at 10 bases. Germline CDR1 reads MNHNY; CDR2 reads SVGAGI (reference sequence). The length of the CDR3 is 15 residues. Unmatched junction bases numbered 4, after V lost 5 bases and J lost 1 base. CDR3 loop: CASSQRDRGNTEAFF. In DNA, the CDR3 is TGTGCCAGCAGTCAACGGGACAGGGGGAACACTGAAGCTTTCTTT.

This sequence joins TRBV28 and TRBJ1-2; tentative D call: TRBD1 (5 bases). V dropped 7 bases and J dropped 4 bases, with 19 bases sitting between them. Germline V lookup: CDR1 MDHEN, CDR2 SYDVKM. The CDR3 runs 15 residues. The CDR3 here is CASNSGARRTYGYTF. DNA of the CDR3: TGTGCCAGCAACTCTGGGGCTCGGCGGACCTATGGCTACACCTTC.

For the CDR3, the DNA is TGTGCCAGCAGCTTAAAGGCCGGGGAGCTGTTTTTT. This codes for CASSLKAGELFF. The gene calls are TRBV11-3 and TRBJ2-2, with no clear D. CDR1 and CDR2 from the germline V gene are SGHNT and YENEEA. V lost 2 bases and J lost 6, with 4 bases in between. The CDR3 length is 12 residues.

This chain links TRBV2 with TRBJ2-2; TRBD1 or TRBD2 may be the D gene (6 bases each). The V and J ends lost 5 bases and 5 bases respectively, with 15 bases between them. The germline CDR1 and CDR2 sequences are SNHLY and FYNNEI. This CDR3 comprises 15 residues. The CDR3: CASSRRGSVTGELFF. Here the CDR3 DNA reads TGTGCCAGCAGTCGGAGGGGGAGTGTGACCGGGGAGCTGTTTTTT.

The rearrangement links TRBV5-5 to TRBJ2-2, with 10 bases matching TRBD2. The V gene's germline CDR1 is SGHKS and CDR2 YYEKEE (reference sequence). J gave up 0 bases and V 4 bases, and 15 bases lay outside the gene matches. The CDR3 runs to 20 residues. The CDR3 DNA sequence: TGTGCCAGCAGCAACAGGGCTACTAGCGGGACCGTTGCGAACACCGGGGAGCTGTTTTTT. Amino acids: CASSNRATSGTVANTGELFF.

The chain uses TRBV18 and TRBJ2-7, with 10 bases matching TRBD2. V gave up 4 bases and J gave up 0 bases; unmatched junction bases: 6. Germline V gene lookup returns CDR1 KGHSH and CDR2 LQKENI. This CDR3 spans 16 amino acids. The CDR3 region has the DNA TGTGCCAGCTCACTTCTAGCGGGAGCCTTCTCCTACGAGCAGTACTTC. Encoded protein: CASSLLAGAFSYEQYF.

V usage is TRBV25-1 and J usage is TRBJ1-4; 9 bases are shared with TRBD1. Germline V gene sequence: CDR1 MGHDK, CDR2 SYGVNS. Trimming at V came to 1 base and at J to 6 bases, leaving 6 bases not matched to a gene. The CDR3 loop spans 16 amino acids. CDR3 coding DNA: TGTGCCAGCAGTGAATCATCGGGACAGGGCTATGAAAAACTGTTTTTT. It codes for CASSESSGQGYEKLFF.

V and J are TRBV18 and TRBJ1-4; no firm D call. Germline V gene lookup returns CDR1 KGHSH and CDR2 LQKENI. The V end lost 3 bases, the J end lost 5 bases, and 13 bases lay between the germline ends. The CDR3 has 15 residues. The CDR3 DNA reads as TGTGCCAGCTCACCGTCTCGGACGCCAAATGAAAAACTGTTTTTT. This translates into CASSPSRTPNEKLFF.

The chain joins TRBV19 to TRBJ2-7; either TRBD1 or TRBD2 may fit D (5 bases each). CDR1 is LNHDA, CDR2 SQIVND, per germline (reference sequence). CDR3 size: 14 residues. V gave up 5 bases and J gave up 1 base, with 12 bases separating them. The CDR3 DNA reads TGTGCCAGTAGTCGGGACGATCTATCCTACGAGCAGTACTTC. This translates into CASSRDDLSYEQYF.

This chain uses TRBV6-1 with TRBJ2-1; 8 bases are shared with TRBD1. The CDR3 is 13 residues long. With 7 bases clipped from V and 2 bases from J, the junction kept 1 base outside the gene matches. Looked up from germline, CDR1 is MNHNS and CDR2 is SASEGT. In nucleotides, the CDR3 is TGTGCCAGCATACAGGGGGCCTACAATGAGCAGTTCTTC. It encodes CASIQGAYNEQFF.

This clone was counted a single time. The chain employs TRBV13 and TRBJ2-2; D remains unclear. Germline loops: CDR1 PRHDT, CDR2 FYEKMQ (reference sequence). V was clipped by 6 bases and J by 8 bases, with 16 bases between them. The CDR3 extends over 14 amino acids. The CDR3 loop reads CASSLGPGMGELFF. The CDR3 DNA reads TGTGCCAGCAGTCTCGGACCGGGTATGGGGGAGCTGTTTTTT.

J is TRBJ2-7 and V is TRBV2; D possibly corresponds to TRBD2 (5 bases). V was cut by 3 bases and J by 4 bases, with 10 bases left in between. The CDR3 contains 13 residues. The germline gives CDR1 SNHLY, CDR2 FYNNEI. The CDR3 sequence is CASSEWRKYEQYF. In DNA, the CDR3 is TGTGCCAGCAGTGAGTGGAGGAAATACGAGCAGTACTTC.

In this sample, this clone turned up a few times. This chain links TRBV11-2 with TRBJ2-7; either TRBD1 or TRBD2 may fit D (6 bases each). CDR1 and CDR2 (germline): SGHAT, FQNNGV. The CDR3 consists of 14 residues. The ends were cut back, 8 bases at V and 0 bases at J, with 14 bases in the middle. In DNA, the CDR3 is TGTGCCAGCGGAGGGGGACCGATCTCCTACGAGCAGTACTTC. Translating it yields CASGGGPISYEQYF.

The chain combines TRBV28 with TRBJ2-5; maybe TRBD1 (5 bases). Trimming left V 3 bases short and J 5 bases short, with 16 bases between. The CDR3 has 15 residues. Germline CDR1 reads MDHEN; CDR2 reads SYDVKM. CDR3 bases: TGTGCCAGCAGTTTTGGTGGCAGGGCCTCGGAGACCCAGTACTTC. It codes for CASSFGGRASETQYF.

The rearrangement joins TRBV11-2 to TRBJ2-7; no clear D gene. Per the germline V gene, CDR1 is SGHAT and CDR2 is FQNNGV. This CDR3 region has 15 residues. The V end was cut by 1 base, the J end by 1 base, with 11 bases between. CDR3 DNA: TGTGCCAGCAGCTTAGGCCCCTCAGGTTCCTACGAGCAGTACTTC. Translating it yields CASSLGPSGSYEQYF.

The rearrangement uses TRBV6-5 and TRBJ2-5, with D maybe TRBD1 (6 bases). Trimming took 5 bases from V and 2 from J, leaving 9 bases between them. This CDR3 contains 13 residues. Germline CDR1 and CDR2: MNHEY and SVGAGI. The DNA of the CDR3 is TGTGCCAGCAGTCTCGGGACACAAGAGACCCAGTACTTC. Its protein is CASSLGTQETQYF.

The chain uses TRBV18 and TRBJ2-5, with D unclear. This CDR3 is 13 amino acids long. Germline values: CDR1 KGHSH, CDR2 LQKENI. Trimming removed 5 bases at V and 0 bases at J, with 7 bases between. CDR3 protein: CASSDNYQETQYF. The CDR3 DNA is TGTGCCAGCTCAGATAATTACCAAGAGACCCAGTACTTC. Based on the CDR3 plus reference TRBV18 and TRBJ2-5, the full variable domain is NAGVMQNPRHLVRRRGQEARLRCSPMKGHSHVYWYRQLPEEGLKFMVYLQKENIIDESGMPKERFSAEFPKEGPSILRIQQVVRGDSAAYFCASSDNYQETQYFGPGTRLLVL.

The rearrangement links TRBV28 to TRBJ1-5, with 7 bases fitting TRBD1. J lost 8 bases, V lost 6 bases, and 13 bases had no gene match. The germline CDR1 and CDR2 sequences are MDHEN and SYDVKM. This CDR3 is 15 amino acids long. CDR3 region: CASRTEGTARKPQHF. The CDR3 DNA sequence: TGTGCCAGCAGGACGGAAGGGACAGCGAGAAAGCCCCAGCATTTT.

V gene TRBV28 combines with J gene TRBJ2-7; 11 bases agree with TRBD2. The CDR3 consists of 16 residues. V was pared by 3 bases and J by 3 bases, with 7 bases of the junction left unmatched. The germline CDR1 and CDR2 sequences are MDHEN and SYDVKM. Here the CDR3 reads CASSLGFGTSGYEQYF. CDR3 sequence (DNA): TGTGCCAGCAGTTTGGGGTTCGGGACTAGCGGCTACGAGCAGTACTTC. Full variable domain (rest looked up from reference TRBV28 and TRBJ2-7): DVKVTQSSRYLVKRTGEKVFLECVQDMDHENMFWYRQDPGLGLRLIYFSYDVKMKEKGDIPEGYSVSREKKERFSLILESASTNQTSMYLCASSLGFGTSGYEQYFGPGTRLTVT.

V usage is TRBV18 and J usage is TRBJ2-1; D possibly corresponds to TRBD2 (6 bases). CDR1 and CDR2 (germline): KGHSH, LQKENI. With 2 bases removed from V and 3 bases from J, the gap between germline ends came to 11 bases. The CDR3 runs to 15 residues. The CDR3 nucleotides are TGTGCCAGCTCACCAAGCCTAGCGTTCTACAATGAGCAGTTCTTC. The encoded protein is CASSPSLAFYNEQFF.